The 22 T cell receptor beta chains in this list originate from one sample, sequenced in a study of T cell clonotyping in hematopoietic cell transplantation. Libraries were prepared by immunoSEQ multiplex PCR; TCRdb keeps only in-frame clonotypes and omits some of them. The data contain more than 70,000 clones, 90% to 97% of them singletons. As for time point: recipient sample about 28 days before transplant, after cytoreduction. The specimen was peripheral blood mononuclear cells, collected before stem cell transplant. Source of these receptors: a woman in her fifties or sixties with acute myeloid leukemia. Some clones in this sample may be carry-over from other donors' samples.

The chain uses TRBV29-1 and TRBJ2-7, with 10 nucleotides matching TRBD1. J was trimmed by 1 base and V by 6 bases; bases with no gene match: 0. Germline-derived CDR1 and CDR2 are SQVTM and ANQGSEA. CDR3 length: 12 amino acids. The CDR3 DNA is TGCAGCGTGGGACAGGGGTCCTACGAGCAGTACTTC. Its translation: CSVGQGSYEQYF.

This chain's CDR3 is CASSSAGTSGGEQYF. CDR3 in DNA: TGTGCCAGCAGCTCGGCCGGGACTAGCGGGGGGGAGCAGTACTTC. The chain has TRBV7-6 and TRBJ2-5; 16 positions agree with TRBD2. The CDR3 is 15 amino acids. Germline V CDR1 and CDR2: SGHVS, FNYEAQ. V lost 4 bases and J lost 11; bases outside the gene matches: 7. The entire variable domain, with the rest obtained from reference TRBV7-6 and TRBJ2-5, is as follows: GAGVSQSPRYKVTKRGQDVALRCDPISGHVSLYWYRQALGQGPEFLTYFNYEAQQDKSGLPNDRFSAERPEGSISTLTIQRTEQRDSAMYRCASSSAGTSGGEQYFGPGTRLLVL.

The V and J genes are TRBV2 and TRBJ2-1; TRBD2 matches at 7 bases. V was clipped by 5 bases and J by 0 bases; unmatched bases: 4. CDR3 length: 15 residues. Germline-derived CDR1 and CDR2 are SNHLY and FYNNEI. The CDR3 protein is CASSPAGSSYNEQFF. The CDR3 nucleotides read TGTGCCAGCAGTCCAGCGGGGAGCTCCTACAATGAGCAGTTCTTC.

The CDR3 DNA sequence: TGTGCCACCAGCAGAGAGCGGGAGTCCCACAATGAGCAGTTCTTC. It yields the protein CATSRERESHNEQFF. The chain recombines TRBV15 with TRBJ2-1; 7 bases agree with TRBD2. The CDR3 has 15 residues. The J segment lost 5 bases and the V segment lost 0 bases, leaving 4 bases of the junction unmatched. Germline assignment: CDR1 LNHNV and CDR2 YYDKDF (reference sequence).

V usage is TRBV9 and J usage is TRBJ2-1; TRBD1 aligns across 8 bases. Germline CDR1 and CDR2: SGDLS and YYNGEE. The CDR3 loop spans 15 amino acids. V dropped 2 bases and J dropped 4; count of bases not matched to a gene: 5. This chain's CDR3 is CASSVRQGTYNEQFF. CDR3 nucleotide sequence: TGTGCCAGCAGCGTCCGACAGGGGACATACAATGAGCAGTTCTTC.

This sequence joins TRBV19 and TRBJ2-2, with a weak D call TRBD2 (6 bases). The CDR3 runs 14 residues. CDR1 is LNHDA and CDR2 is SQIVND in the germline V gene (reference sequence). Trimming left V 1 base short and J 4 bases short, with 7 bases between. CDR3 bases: TGTGCCAGTAGTATAGGGGGAGGCACCGGGGAGCTGTTTTTT. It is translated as CASSIGGGTGELFF.

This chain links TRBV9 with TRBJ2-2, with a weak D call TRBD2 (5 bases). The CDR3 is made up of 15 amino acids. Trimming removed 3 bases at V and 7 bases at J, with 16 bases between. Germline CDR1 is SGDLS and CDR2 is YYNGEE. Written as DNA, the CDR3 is TGTGCCAGCAGCGCCCGTGGACCCGGGAACGGGGAGCTGTTTTTT. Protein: CASSARGPGNGELFF.

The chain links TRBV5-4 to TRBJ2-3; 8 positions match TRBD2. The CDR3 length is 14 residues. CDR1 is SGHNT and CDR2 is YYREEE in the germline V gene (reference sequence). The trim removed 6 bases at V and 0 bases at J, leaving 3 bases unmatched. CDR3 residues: CASTGTRSTDTQYF. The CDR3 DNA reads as TGTGCCAGCACCGGGACTAGAAGCACAGATACGCAGTATTTT.

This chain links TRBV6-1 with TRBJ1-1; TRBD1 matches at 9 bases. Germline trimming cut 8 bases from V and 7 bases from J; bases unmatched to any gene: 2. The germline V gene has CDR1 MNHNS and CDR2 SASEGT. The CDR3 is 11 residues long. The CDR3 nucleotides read TGTGCCAGCGAGACAGGGGGTGAAGCTTTCTTT. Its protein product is CASETGGEAFF.

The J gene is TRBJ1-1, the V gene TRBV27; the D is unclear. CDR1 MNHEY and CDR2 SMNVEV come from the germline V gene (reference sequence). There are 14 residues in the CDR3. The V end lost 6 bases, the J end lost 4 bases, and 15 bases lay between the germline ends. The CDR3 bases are TGTGCCAGCAGGGAGGGAGGGCTGAGCACTGAAGCTTTCTTT. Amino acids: CASREGGLSTEAFF.

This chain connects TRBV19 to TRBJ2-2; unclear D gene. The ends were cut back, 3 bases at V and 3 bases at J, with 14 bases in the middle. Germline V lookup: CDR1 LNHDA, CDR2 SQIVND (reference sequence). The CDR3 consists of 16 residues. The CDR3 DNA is TGTGCCAGTAGTATCTCGGGTTTTCGGGACACCGGGGAGCTGTTTTTT. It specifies CASSISGFRDTGELFF.

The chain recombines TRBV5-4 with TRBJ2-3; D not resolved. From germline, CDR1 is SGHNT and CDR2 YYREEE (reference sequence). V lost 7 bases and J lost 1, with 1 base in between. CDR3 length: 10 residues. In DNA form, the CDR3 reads TGTGCCAGCGGCACAGATACGCAGTATTTT. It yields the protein CASGTDTQYF. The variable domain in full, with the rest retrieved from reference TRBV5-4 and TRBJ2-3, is ETGVTQSPTHLIKTRGQQVTLRCSSQSGHNTVSWYQQALGQGPQFIFQYYREEENGRGNFPPRFSGLQFPNYSSELNVNALELDDSALYLCASGTDTQYFGPGTRLTVL.

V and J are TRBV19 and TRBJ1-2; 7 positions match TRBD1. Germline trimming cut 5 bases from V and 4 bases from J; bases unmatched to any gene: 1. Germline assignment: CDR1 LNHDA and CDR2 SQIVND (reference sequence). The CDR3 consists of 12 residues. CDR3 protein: CASSGQVYGYTF. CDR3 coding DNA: TGTGCCAGTAGTGGACAGGTCTATGGCTACACCTTC. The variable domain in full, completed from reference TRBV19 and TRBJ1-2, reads DGGITQSPKYLFRKEGQNVTLSCEQNLNHDAMYWYRQDPGQGLRLIYYSQIVNDFQKGDIAEGYSVSREKKESFPLTVTSAQKNPTAFYLCASSGQVYGYTFGSGTRLTVV.

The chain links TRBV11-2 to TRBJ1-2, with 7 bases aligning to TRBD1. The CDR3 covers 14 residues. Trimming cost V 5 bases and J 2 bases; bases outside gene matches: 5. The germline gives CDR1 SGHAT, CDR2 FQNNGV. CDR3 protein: CASSLQGNNYGYTF. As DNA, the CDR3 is TGTGCCAGCAGCCTACAGGGGAACAACTATGGCTACACCTTC.

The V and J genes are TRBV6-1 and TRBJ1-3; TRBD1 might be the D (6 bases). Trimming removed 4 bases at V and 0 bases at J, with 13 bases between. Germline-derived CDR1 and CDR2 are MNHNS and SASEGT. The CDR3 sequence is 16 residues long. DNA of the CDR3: TGTGCCAGCAGTGTCCCGGGACAAGCCTCTGGAAACACCATATATTTT. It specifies CASSVPGQASGNTIYF.

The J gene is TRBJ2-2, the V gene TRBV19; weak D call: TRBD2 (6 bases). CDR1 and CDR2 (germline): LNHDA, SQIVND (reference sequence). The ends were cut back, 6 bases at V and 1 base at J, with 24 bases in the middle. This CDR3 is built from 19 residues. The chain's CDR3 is CASSPPGTSWRVNTGELFF. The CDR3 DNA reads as TGTGCCAGTAGCCCACCCGGAACTAGCTGGAGGGTGAACACCGGGGAGCTGTTTTTT.

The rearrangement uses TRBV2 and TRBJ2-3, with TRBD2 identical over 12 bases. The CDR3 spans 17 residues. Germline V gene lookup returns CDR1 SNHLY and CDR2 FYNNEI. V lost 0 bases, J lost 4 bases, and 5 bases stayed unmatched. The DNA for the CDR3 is TGTGCCAGCAGTGAAGCATGGACTAGCGGGAATTCAGATACGCAGTATTTT. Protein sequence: CASSEAWTSGNSDTQYF.

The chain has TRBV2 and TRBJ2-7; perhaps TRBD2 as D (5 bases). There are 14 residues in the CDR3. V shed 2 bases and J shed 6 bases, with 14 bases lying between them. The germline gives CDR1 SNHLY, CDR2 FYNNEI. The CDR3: CASSELTLEGEQYF. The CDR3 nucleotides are TGTGCCAGCAGTGAACTGACTCTCGAGGGCGAGCAGTACTTC.

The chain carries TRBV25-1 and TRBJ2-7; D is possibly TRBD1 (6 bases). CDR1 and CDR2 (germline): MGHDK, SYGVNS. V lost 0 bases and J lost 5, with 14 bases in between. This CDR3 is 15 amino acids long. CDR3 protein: CASSEYLTGTHEQYF. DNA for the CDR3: TGTGCCAGCAGTGAATATCTCACAGGGACCCACGAGCAGTACTTC.

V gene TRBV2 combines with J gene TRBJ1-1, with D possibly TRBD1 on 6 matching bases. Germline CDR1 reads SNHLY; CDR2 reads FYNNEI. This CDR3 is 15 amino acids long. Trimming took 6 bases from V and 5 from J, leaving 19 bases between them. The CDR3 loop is CASSEFEGVETEAFF. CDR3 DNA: TGTGCCAGCAGCGAATTCGAGGGGGTGGAGACTGAAGCTTTCTTT.

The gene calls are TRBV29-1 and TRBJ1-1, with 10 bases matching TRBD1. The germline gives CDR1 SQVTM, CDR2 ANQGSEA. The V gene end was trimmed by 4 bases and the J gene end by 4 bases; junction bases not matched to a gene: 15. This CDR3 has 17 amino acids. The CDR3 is CSVVRDRGAGGITEAFF. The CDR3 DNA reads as TGCAGCGTTGTTAGGGACAGGGGCGCTGGTGGGATCACTGAAGCTTTCTTT.

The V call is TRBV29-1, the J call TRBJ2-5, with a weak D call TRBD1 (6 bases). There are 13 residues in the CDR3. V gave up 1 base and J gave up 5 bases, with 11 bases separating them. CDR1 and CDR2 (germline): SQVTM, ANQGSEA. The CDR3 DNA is TGCAGCGTTGAAGCAGGGGATGACGAGACCCAGTACTTC. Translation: CSVEAGDDETQYF.